The 2 T cell receptor beta chains presented below share a single source sample, sequenced in a study of CD8 T cells in ankylosing spondylitis. MiXCR, applied by TCRdb to the 5' RACE reads, yields one record per CDR3 protein. The sample consists of about 30,000 distinct CDR3 sequences, roughly 5% of them appearing once. Input material: blood, either unsorted or a sorted T cell fraction (not recorded which). These receptors were taken from a female donor with ankylosing spondylitis or in good health (not recorded which).

This clonotype came up many times. This chain links TRBV9 with TRBJ1-2; 7 bases are shared with TRBD1. The CDR3 contains 14 residues. The V and J ends lost 0 bases and 3 bases, in that order; junction bases with no gene match: 2. Per the germline V gene, CDR1 is SGDLS and CDR2 is YYNGEE. The DNA for the CDR3 is TGTGCCAGCAGCGTAGACAGGGGCGACTATGGCTACACCTTC. This gives the protein CASSVDRGDYGYTF. The full variable domain, rest sourced from reference TRBV9 and TRBJ1-2, is DSGVTQTPKHLITATGQRVTLRCSPRSGDLSVYWYQQSLDQGLQFLIQYYNGEERAKGNILERFSAQQFPDLHSELNLSSLELGDSALYFCASSVDRGDYGYTFGSGTRLTVV.

In this sample, this clonotype turned up many times. V is TRBV9 and J is TRBJ1-1; D is possibly TRBD1 (6 bases). This CDR3 comprises 12 residues. The V end was cut by 4 bases, the J end by 3 bases, with 7 bases between. The germline V gene has CDR1 SGDLS and CDR2 YYNGEE. The CDR3 loop reads CASSWTDTEAFF. CDR3 coding DNA: TGTGCCAGCAGCTGGACAGACACTGAAGCTTTCTTT.